Below are 17 T cell receptor beta chains sequenced from a single sample in a study of shared clonotypes between healthy human individuals. Naive CD8 cells comprised CD45RO-negative, CCR7-positively selected cells, excluding terminally differentiated effector memory CD45RA+ cells. The assay was immunoSEQ multiplex PCR, and TCRdb's table has in-frame clones only and misses some. The table records about 700,000 clones, around 92% of them present only once. Sequenced sample: naive CD8+ T cells sorted from blood. These TCRs come from a man aged 25 to 45 in good health.

This clone has a handful of counts. The chain links TRBV21-1 to TRBJ1-5. TRBV21-1 is a pseudogene segment. The CDR3 has 16 amino acids. CDR3 protein: CASSKALGRFNQPQHF. In DNA, the CDR3 is TGTGCCAGCAGCAAAGCGCTAGGTCGGTTCAATCAGCCCCAGCATTTT.

This rearrangement joins TRBV28 to TRBJ2-3; tentatively, D is TRBD1 (5 bases). The CDR3 is made up of 14 amino acids. Germline CDR1 and CDR2: MDHEN and SYDVKM. V dropped 5 bases and J dropped 0 bases, with 9 bases sitting between them. The CDR3 nucleotides read TGTGCCAGCAGTGACAGCTTAAGCACAGATACGCAGTATTTT. Translation gives CASSDSLSTDTQYF.

The chain carries TRBV13 and TRBJ2-2; no firm D call. With 1 base removed from V and 9 bases from J, the gap between germline ends came to 6 bases. The germline gives CDR1 PRHDT, CDR2 FYEKMQ (reference sequence). CDR3 size: 12 residues. This CDR3 reads CASSLAFWELFF. As DNA, the CDR3 is TGTGCCAGCAGCTTAGCATTCTGGGAGCTGTTTTTT.

This clone was recorded once. The chain recombines TRBV11-2 with TRBJ2-2; D possibly corresponds to TRBD1 (6 bases). Germline-derived CDR1 and CDR2 are SGHAT and FQNNGV. The CDR3 is 17 amino acids. V was shortened by 3 bases and J by 4 bases, with 18 bases between the two germline ends. The CDR3: CASSFPQGLQITGELFF. The CDR3 DNA reads TGTGCCAGCAGCTTCCCCCAGGGGTTACAAATCACCGGGGAGCTGTTTTTT. The variable domain in full, with the rest retrieved from reference TRBV11-2 and TRBJ2-2, is EAGVAQSPRYKIIEKRQSVAFWCNPISGHATLYWYQQILGQGPKLLIQFQNNGVVDDSQLPKDRFSAERLKGVDSTLKIQPAKLEDSAVYLCASSFPQGLQITGELFFGEGSRLTVL.

This chain connects TRBV7-9 to TRBJ1-2; D is unresolved. The length of the CDR3 is 15 residues. V lost 0 bases and J 3 bases, leaving 11 bases between the germline ends. Germline V gene lookup returns CDR1 SEHNR and CDR2 FQNEAQ (reference sequence). The CDR3 bases are TGTGCCAGCAGCTTAGCGATAGGAAGGGACTATGGCTACACCTTC. Translation: CASSLAIGRDYGYTF.

V is TRBV29-1 and J is TRBJ2-7, with 7 bases matching TRBD2. J lost 4 bases, V lost 3 bases, and 9 bases had no gene match. Germline V gene data show CDR1 as SQVTM and CDR2 as ANQGSEA. The CDR3 covers 14 residues. CDR3 residues: CSVDGEGGPYEQYF. The CDR3 DNA follows: TGCAGCGTTGATGGGGAGGGAGGGCCTTACGAGCAGTACTTC.

The chain joins TRBV19 to TRBJ2-7, with no clear D. V lost 0 bases and J 4 bases, leaving 10 bases between the germline ends. CDR3 length: 14 amino acids. Germline V gives CDR1 LNHDA, CDR2 SQIVND (reference sequence). This chain's CDR3 is CASSIDGPVYEQYF. The CDR3 DNA follows: TGTGCCAGTAGTATAGACGGGCCAGTGTACGAGCAGTACTTC.

The J gene is TRBJ1-1, the V gene TRBV9; TRBD1 agrees at 7 bases. The V gene's germline CDR1 is SGDLS and CDR2 YYNGEE. V gave up 4 bases and J gave up 6 bases; unmatched junction bases: 3. This CDR3 is built from 12 residues. For the CDR3, the DNA is TGTGCCAGCAGCACAGGGGTCGCTGAAGCTTTCTTT. Translated, it gives CASSTGVAEAFF. Filled out from reference TRBV9 and TRBJ1-1, the complete variable domain reads DSGVTQTPKHLITATGQRVTLRCSPRSGDLSVYWYQQSLDQGLQFLIQYYNGEERAKGNILERFSAQQFPDLHSELNLSSLELGDSALYFCASSTGVAEAFFGQGTRLTVV.

The chain employs TRBV29-1 and TRBJ2-7, with 8 bases lining up with TRBD2. V lost 0 bases and J lost 0; bases outside the gene matches: 19. CDR3 length: 20 amino acids. CDR1 SQVTM and CDR2 ANQGSEA come from the germline V gene. CDR3: CSVEDRVRSGGQRSSYEQYF. CDR3 nucleotides: TGCAGCGTTGAAGACCGCGTAAGGAGCGGGGGACAAAGGAGCTCCTACGAGCAGTACTTC.

As regards this clone: Other DNA sequences within the sample encode an identical CDR3. This chain uses TRBV27 with TRBJ2-1; 9 bases map to TRBD2. From germline, CDR1 is MNHEY and CDR2 SMNVEV (reference sequence). Losses at the gene ends were 3 bases for V and 4 bases for J; bases not matched to a gene: 4. This CDR3 comprises 15 residues. The CDR3 region is CASSLSRGGYNEQFF. The CDR3 coding sequence is TGTGCCAGCAGTTTGTCGCGGGGGGGGTACAATGAGCAGTTCTTC.

The V and J genes are TRBV5-6 and TRBJ2-2; either TRBD1 or TRBD2 may fit D (6 bases each). Between the trimmed V and J ends, which lost 0 bases and 7 bases, there was a span of 13 bases. The CDR3 has 15 amino acids. Germline V gene sequence: CDR1 SGHDT, CDR2 YYEEEE. CDR3: CASSLGWGAYGELFF. As DNA, the CDR3 is TGTGCCAGCAGCTTGGGCTGGGGGGCGTACGGGGAGCTGTTTTTT. The full variable domain, in which reference TRBV5-6 and TRBJ2-2 provide the parts outside the CDR3, is DAGVTQSPTHLIKTRGQQVTLRCSPKSGHDTVSWYQQALGQGPQFIFQYYEEEERQRGNFPDRFSGHQFPNYSSELNVNALLLGDSALYLCASSLGWGAYGELFFGEGSRLTVL.

This clone was seen once. The V and J genes are TRBV7-9 and TRBJ2-1; 11 bases agree with TRBD2. The CDR3 has 15 amino acids. CDR1 SEHNR and CDR2 FQNEAQ come from the germline V gene (reference sequence). The trim removed 5 bases at V and 8 bases at J, leaving 8 bases unmatched. In DNA form, the CDR3 reads TGTGCCAGCAGCGCGTCTAGCGGGGGGATGGATGAGCAGTTCTTC. This encodes CASSASSGGMDEQFF.

This rearrangement joins TRBV7-9 to TRBJ2-1; D ambiguous. CDR1 is SEHNR, CDR2 FQNEAQ, per germline (reference sequence). This CDR3 has 15 amino acids. Trimming removed 5 bases from V and 0 bases from J, with 11 bases in between. The CDR3 loop reads CASSPPGSSYNEQFF. For the CDR3, the DNA is TGTGCCAGCAGCCCTCCCGGAAGCTCCTACAATGAGCAGTTCTTC.

The chain uses TRBV6-1 and TRBJ2-2; 9 bases match TRBD2. CDR3 length equals 15 residues. After removal of 6 bases from V and 6 bases from J, the junction contained 8 bases not matched to a gene. Per germline, CDR1 MNHNS and CDR2 SASEGT. The CDR3 here is CASSLAGVMAGELFF. In nucleotides, the CDR3 is TGTGCCAGCAGCTTAGCGGGAGTCATGGCCGGGGAGCTGTTTTTT.

The J gene is TRBJ1-4, the V gene TRBV27; maybe TRBD1 (5 bases). Germline loops: CDR1 MNHEY, CDR2 SMNVEV (reference sequence). Trimming removed 1 base at V and 8 bases at J, with 8 bases between. The length of the CDR3 is 13 residues. CDR3 sequence: CASSLFKGEKLFF. CDR3 sequence (DNA): TGTGCCAGCAGTTTATTTAAGGGGGAAAAACTGTTTTTT.

This chain links TRBV7-7 with TRBJ2-5, with D tentatively TRBD2 (6 bases). The CDR3 loop spans 15 amino acids. Trimming stripped 0 bases from V and 0 bases from J, with 8 bases between. Germline V lookup: CDR1 SSHAT, CDR2 FNYEAQ (reference sequence). CDR3 sequence (DNA): TGTGCCAGCAGCTTAGCGGCGGGACACCAAGAGACCCAGTACTTC. It yields the protein CASSLAAGHQETQYF.

The table lists this clone with a count of one. The chain couples TRBV29-1 to TRBJ2-3, with no clear D. CDR3 length: 12 residues. In germline, CDR1 is SQVTM, CDR2 ANQGSEA. V lost 4 bases to trimming and J lost 0 bases, with 5 bases between them. The CDR3 sequence is CSVVFSTDTQYF. In DNA, the CDR3 is TGCAGCGTTGTCTTTAGCACAGATACGCAGTATTTT.